This TCR beta chain was obtained from a study of cytomegalovirus exposure and HLA in healthy donors. 13 Jbeta primers and 60 Vbeta primers were used for the PCR. Sequenced by immunoSEQ multiplex PCR; TCRdb stores in-frame clones only, minus some. The top ten clones hold more than 7% of a sample with 120,000 or so clones, about four fifths of them seen once. The clonotype was recovered from a female donor in good health and CMV-seropositive. The specimen sequenced was PBMCs.

The CDR3 DNA reads TGCGCCAGCAGCTTGGAAGGGGGAAATGAAAAACTGTTTTTT. Translating it yields CASSLEGGNEKLFF. This chain links TRBV5-1 with TRBJ1-4; maybe TRBD1 (6 bases). There are 14 residues in the CDR3. V lost 0 bases and J lost 5, with 8 bases in between. The germline V gene encodes CDR1 SGHRS and CDR2 YFSETQ. Drawing the rest from reference TRBV5-1 and TRBJ1-4, the complete variable domain is KAGVTQTPRYLIKTRGQQVTLSCSPISGHRSVSWYQQTPGQGLQFLFEYFSETQRNKGNFPGRFSGRQFSNSRSEMNVSTLELGDSALYLCASSLEGGNEKLFFGSGTQLSVL.